These T cell receptor beta chains were read from a single sample in a study of cytomegalovirus exposure and HLA in healthy donors. Assay: immunoSEQ multiplex PCR; the TCRdb copy retains only in-frame clones and omits some. Found here are around 61,000 clones, around 89% of them singletons; the top ten hold less than 1.6%. Specimen: PBMCs. All receptors derive from a man younger than 40 in good health and CMV-seropositive. The CDR3 runs from the conserved cysteine through the conserved F or W. A D gene is named only where the DNA matches it firmly. Only some rows state a clone size, as once, few, many or a class for expanded clones.

size,V,J,D,length,CDR3,DNA
-,TRBV7-2,TRBJ1-2,-,14,CASSRPGEADGYTF,TGTGCCAGCAGCCGCCCCGGGGAGGCGGATGGCTACACCTTC
-,TRBV28,TRBJ2-7,-,14,CASSFRVGSYEQYF,TGTGCCAGCAGTTTCAGGGTGGGCTCCTACGAGCAGTACTTC
-,TRBV5-3,TRBJ2-2,TRBD1,17,CARSLSDGTGVTGELFF,TGTGCCAGAAGCTTGAGTGACGGGACAGGGGTCACCGGGGAGCTGTTTTTT
-,TRBV19,TRBJ1-2,TRBD1,14,CASSFAGTGPGYTF,TGTGCCAGTAGTTTCGCTGGGACAGGGCCTGGCTACACCTTC
-,TRBV15,TRBJ2-7,TRBD2,15,CATSGKSGRAEGQYF,TGTGCCACCAGCGGAAAAAGCGGGAGGGCAGAAGGGCAGTACTTC
-,TRBV12-5,TRBJ1-6,TRBD1,16,CASGLTGAGFNSPLHF,TGTGCTAGTGGTCTAACAGGGGCGGGATTCAATTCACCCCTCCACTTT
-,TRBV28,TRBJ1-5,-,16,CASSSWGGQDNQPQHF,TGTGCCAGCAGTTCCTGGGGGGGGCAGGACAATCAGCCCCAGCATTTT
-,TRBV19,TRBJ1-2,-,16,CASSLGAQWALVGYTF,TGTGCCAGTAGTCTTGGGGCACAATGGGCCTTGGTTGGCTACACCTTC
-,TRBV9,TRBJ2-2,-,15,CASSASTGFTGELFF,TGTGCCAGCAGCGCCTCGACAGGCTTCACCGGGGAGCTGTTTTTT
-,TRBV10-2,TRBJ1-2,-,13,CASSEQGDYGYTF,TGCGCCAGCAGTGAACAGGGCGACTATGGCTACACCTTC
-,TRBV30,TRBJ2-1,TRBD2,14,CAWSGLAKTNEQFF,TGTGCCTGGTCGGGACTAGCGAAAACCAATGAGCAGTTCTTC
-,TRBV28,TRBJ1-1,-,13,CASSFIRGTEAFF,TGTGCCAGCAGTTTTATCAGGGGAACTGAAGCTTTCTTT
-,TRBV19,TRBJ2-3,TRBD2,16,CASTGRAATSTDTQYF,TGTGCCAGTACCGGGAGGGCGGCAACTAGCACAGATACGCAGTATTTT
-,TRBV18,TRBJ2-7,TRBD2,15,CASSLSGGRSYEQYF,TGTGCCAGCTCACTTAGCGGGGGAAGGTCCTACGAGCAGTACTTC
-,TRBV4-1,TRBJ2-5,TRBD1,13,CASSRTGGETQYF,TGCGCCAGCAGCCGCACAGGGGGGGAGACCCAGTACTTC
-,TRBV28,TRBJ2-7,-,13,CASSLSGDYEQYF,TGTGCCAGCAGTCTCTCGGGGGATTACGAGCAGTACTTC
-,TRBV4-3,TRBJ2-1,-,12,CASSRGWGEQFF,TGCGCCAGCAGCCGAGGGTGGGGTGAGCAGTTCTTC
-,TRBV27,TRBJ2-7,TRBD2,16,CASRRLTSGSREGQYF,TGTGCCAGCAGACGGCTGACTAGCGGGAGCCGCGAGGGGCAGTACTTC
-,TRBV15,TRBJ1-2,-,15,CATSRVNIANYGYTF,TGTGCCACCAGCAGAGTGAACATCGCTAACTATGGCTACACCTTC
once,TRBV5-1,TRBJ2-1,TRBD2,15,CASSVRTSGRGEQFF,TGCGCCAGCAGCGTAAGGACTAGCGGGAGAGGGGAGCAGTTCTTC
once,TRBV5-1,TRBJ1-5,TRBD1,15,CASSLWTGINQPQHF,TGCGCCAGCAGCTTGTGGACAGGGATAAATCAGCCCCAGCATTTT
-,TRBV29-1,TRBJ1-1,-,14,CSVEETGEGTEAFF,TGCAGCGTTGAAGAAACGGGTGAAGGCACTGAAGCTTTCTTT
-,TRBV5-1,TRBJ2-2,-,15,CASSLLEPNTGELFF,TGCGCCAGCAGCCTACTAGAACCGAACACCGGGGAGCTGTTTTTT
once,TRBV19,TRBJ2-7,TRBD1,14,CASSRTGYLGEQYF,TGTGCCAGTAGTAGGACAGGGTATCTTGGCGAGCAGTACTTC
-,TRBV7-2,TRBJ2-3,TRBD2,16,CASSLEGGRATDTQYF,TGTGCCAGCAGCTTAGAGGGCGGGAGGGCTACAGATACGCAGTATTTT
-,TRBV19,TRBJ2-1,TRBD2,17,CASSIDLSSGRAIPQFF,TGTGCCAGTAGTATAGATCTTTCTAGCGGGAGGGCCATCCCACAGTTCTTC
-,TRBV6-5,TRBJ2-4,-,14,CASSTEGGRNIQYF,TGTGCCAGCAGTACCGAAGGGGGAAGAAACATTCAGTACTTC
once,TRBV19,TRBJ2-7,TRBD1,17,CASSMGQGIYGAYEQYF,TGTGCCAGTAGTATGGGACAGGGAATATATGGGGCCTACGAGCAGTACTTC
-,TRBV7-3,TRBJ2-3,TRBD1,13,CASSLQGTDTQYF,TGTGCCAGCAGCCTACAGGGGACAGATACGCAGTATTTT
-,TRBV28,TRBJ1-2,-,13,CASGQLNYYGYTF,TGTGCCAGCGGACAGTTGAACTATTATGGCTACACCTTC
once,TRBV6-1,TRBJ1-1,TRBD1,14,CASSRGTANTEAFF,TGTGCCAGCAGTAGAGGGACAGCAAACACTGAAGCTTTCTTT
-,TRBV25-1,TRBJ2-2,TRBD1,17,CASSEFVQGADTGELFF,TGTGCCAGCAGTGAATTTGTACAGGGGGCCGACACCGGGGAGCTGTTTTTT
-,TRBV18,TRBJ2-3,-,14,CASSREHGADTQYF,TGTGCCAGCTCACGAGAACACGGGGCAGATACGCAGTATTTT
-,TRBV27,TRBJ2-7,TRBD1,14,CASSLRQGAGEQYF,TGTGCCAGCAGTTTAAGACAGGGGGCGGGTGAGCAGTACTTC
-,TRBV6-6,TRBJ1-1,-,15,CASRSRRQEGTEAFF,TGTGCCAGCAGGTCTCGAAGACAAGAGGGCACTGAAGCTTTCTTT
-,TRBV7-9,TRBJ1-4,TRBD1,16,CASSPHRGTGNEKLFF,TGTGCCAGCAGCCCCCATAGGGGGACAGGCAATGAAAAACTGTTTTTT
-,TRBV9,TRBJ2-3,TRBD1,15,CASSVETGGTDTQYF,TGTGCCAGCAGCGTAGAAACAGGGGGGACAGATACGCAGTATTTT
-,TRBV5-1,TRBJ2-7,TRBD2,14,CASSRTSGSYEQYF,TGCGCCAGCAGCCGGACTAGCGGGAGCTACGAGCAGTACTTC
-,TRBV7-2,TRBJ2-1,TRBD1,16,CASSLPRDRAYNEQFF,TGTGCCAGCAGCTTGCCCCGGGACAGGGCCTACAATGAGCAGTTCTTC
-,TRBV29-1,TRBJ2-2,TRBD1,16,CSVYEQGSLGTGELFF,TGCAGCGTTTACGAACAGGGGTCCCTGGGGACCGGGGAGCTGTTTTTT
-,TRBV6-5,TRBJ2-1,TRBD1,16,CASSLGTTGGRNEQFF,TGTGCCAGCAGTTTAGGGACGACAGGGGGACGGAATGAGCAGTTCTTC
-,TRBV21-1,TRBJ2-1,-,16,CASSLERKDRINEQFF,TGTGCCAGCAGCCTGGAGCGAAAAGACAGGATTAATGAGCAGTTCTTC
-,TRBV5-1,TRBJ2-1,TRBD2,15,CASSVGLAGYDEQFF,TGCGCCAGCAGCGTGGGACTAGCGGGATACGATGAGCAGTTCTTC
-,TRBV4-1,TRBJ2-2,TRBD1,20,CASSQSGSLVGQANTGELFF,TGCGCCAGCAGCCAAAGCGGGTCGCTTGTGGGACAGGCGAACACCGGGGAGCTGTTTTTT
-,TRBV19,TRBJ1-4,TRBD1,14,CASRLTGGDEKLFF,TGTGCCAGTAGACTCACAGGGGGCGATGAAAAACTGTTTTTT
-,TRBV7-8,TRBJ1-1,-,13,CASSLTVNTEAFF,TGTGCCAGCAGCTTGACAGTTAACACTGAAGCTTTCTTT
-,TRBV18,TRBJ1-5,TRBD1,13,CASSLDRVQPQHF,TGTGCCAGCTCACTGGACAGGGTGCAGCCCCAGCATTTT
-,TRBV5-6,TRBJ2-1,-,15,CASSLNRRIWNEQFF,TGTGCCAGCAGCTTGAATAGGAGGATATGGAATGAGCAGTTCTTC
-,TRBV4-3,TRBJ1-6,-,16,CASSQDSNGYNSPLHF,TGCGCCAGCAGCCAAGATAGTAACGGCTATAATTCACCCCTCCACTTT
-,TRBV28,TRBJ1-2,TRBD1,14,CASSAGGADYGYTF,TGTGCCAGCAGTGCAGGGGGCGCGGACTATGGCTACACCTTC
-,TRBV30,TRBJ2-7,-,17,CAWSAPNGGNLAYEQYF,TGTGCCTGGAGTGCACCCAACGGAGGGAACTTAGCCTACGAGCAGTACTTC
-,TRBV27,TRBJ2-2,TRBD1,15,CASSSRGRLTGELFF,TGTGCCAGCAGCTCCAGGGGGCGGCTCACCGGGGAGCTGTTTTTT
-,TRBV6-1,TRBJ1-1,-,12,CASNRQSAEAFF,TGTGCCAGCAACCGACAGAGCGCTGAAGCTTTCTTT
-,TRBV5-1,TRBJ2-3,-,14,CASNGQRGTDTQYF,TGCGCCAGCAACGGACAGCGAGGCACAGATACGCAGTATTTT
-,TRBV7-9,TRBJ2-1,-,12,CASSLGANEQFF,TGTGCCAGCAGCTTAGGGGCCAACGAGCAGTTCTTC
-,TRBV7-9,TRBJ1-1,-,13,CASSSGVGTEAFF,TGTGCCAGCAGCTCCGGGGTGGGAACTGAAGCTTTCTTT